This T cell receptor (beta chain) was profiled in a study of blood T cell repertoires in COVID-19 (dated by TCRdb to 2020 to 2022). About the investigation overall: The collaborator samples originated in the United States, Italy and Spain and spanned the acute and convalescent phases of COVID-19. The dataset comprised deeply sampled blood TCRbeta repertoires from subjects exposed to, actively infected with, or recovered from COVID-19. The prospective study material was composed of cDNA or gDNA derived from T cells, B-cell-depleted T cells, or PBMCs. The sample metadata nearly always contained a de-identified subject ID, COVID-19 status, age in years and sex. Where HLA class I and class II types were available, the types were taken from metadata supplied by the sample provider, not from assay-based typing. The repertoires were released in a freely available public database intended as a resource for research on the immune response to SARS-CoV-2. Samples were obtained from the ongoing ImmuneRACE study (first 160 participants) and from 1,000 to 1,500 subjects provided by 6 global collaborators. The paper's findings and limits, for the study overall: The quantity of clinical and demographic metadata differed by source and by participant and was supplied without curation.

From the cysteine through the phenylalanine, the CDR3 covers 15 amino acids. Just CDR3 DNA is preserved here, 45 bases in frame from base 1. V sheds 0 bases and J sheds 8 bases, leaving 11 bases between their ends. CDR1 and CDR2 were assigned from the germline V gene (reference sequence) as LGHDT and YNNKEL. Enrolling through a virtual design, the prospective study's participants ranged in age from roughly 18 to 100 years and lived across around 25 United States geographic areas. In the prospective study, participants were assigned to cohorts based on the clinical history participants reported in a screening survey and a study questionnaire. Mobile phlebotomists in the prospective study collected whole blood, serum and a nasopharyngeal or oropharyngeal swab from every participant. Participants in the prospective study had the option to provide additional blood draws and questionnaires over a roughly 2-month period. Prospective study blood samples were shipped either frozen or at room temperature before DNA extraction.

The immunoSEQ Assay, a bias-controlled multiplex PCR, was used to amplify TCRbeta CDR3 regions from genomic DNA. The original pipeline was this. The number of nucleated cells in each sample was estimated from the amplification of reference gene primers within the assay. To quantify the absolute abundance of each unique TCRbeta CDR3 rearrangement, sequence reads were collapsed and filtered. Productive Simpson clonality was computed per sample as the square root of Simpson's diversity index over productive rearrangements. In its TCRdb copy, this immuneACCESS table keeps in-frame sequences only and misses some clones. Where compared with another copy, unresolved V genes explain less than half of these, and the others have no known cause. V, J and clone size reflect that table, while D and trimming were determined from the DNA. The sample table shows over 200,000 clones, and approximately 89% are seen once. Roughly 2.4% of the sample lies in the top ten.

With regard to this clone: The target of this receptor is not known. The record has no base qualities; no much larger clone is one base away.

The rearrangement combines TRBV3-1 (or the pseudogene TRBV3-2) with TRBJ1-6, with the D gene call left open. The sample comprised PBMCs or T cells enriched from blood (not recorded which). The sequence came from a woman aged 40-49 years with acute COVID-19. CDR3 reads: CASSQEPGIDSPLHF. In nucleotides, the sequence is TGTGCCAGCAGCCAAGAGCCGGGAATTGATTCACCCCTCCACTTT.